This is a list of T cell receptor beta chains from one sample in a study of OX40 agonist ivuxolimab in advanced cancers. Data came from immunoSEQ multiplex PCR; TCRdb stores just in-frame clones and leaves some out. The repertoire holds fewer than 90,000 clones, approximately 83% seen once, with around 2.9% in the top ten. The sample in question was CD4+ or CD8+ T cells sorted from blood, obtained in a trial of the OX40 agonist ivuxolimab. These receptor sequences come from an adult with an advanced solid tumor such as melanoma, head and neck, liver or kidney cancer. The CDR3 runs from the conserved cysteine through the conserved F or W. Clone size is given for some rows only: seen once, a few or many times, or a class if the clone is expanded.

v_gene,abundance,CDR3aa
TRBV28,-,CASSFATKTVNTEAFF
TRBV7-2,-,CASSNQLRTQYF
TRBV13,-,CASSLVYRAGENSEAFF
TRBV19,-,CASSGVYTMNTEAFF
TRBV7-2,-,CASSSARTMNTEAFF
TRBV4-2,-,CASSQSRGGLETQYF
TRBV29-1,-,CSVETGSRETQYF
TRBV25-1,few,CASYGPYEQYF
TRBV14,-,CASSQGAPVGGGRYGYTF
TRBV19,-,CASAEYPQPQHF
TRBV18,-,CASSPAYVRGGRNTEAFF
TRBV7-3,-,CASSLAGTEKETQYF
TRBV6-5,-,CASRRPASSSYEQYF
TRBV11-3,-,CASSLAGSYGYTF
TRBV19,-,CASRDRRNNQPQHF
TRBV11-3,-,CASSPQEAGDNEQFF
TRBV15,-,CATSRSRQGASGGYTF
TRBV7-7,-,CASSLEGTGQGITRSYNEQFF
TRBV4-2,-,CASSQAPKDTGELFF
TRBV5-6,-,CASSTGAGLGNQPQHF
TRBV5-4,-,CASSLRVGEQYF
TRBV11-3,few,CASSPRRYPEAFF
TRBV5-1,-,CASSTSTDTQYF
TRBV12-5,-,CASGLGQQVQPQHF
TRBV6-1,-,CASSVGTGSDEQYF
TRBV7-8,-,CASSLVEGPYEQYF
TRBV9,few,CASSATPGQGAKGGLYEQYF
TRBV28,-,CASSSPRLPGAFF
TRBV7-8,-,CASSLVPGRNEKLFF
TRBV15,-,CATSRDIVSGQYTSSPLHF